A selection of T cell receptor beta chains follows, all from one sample in a study of OX40 agonist ivuxolimab in advanced cancers. Sequencing used immunoSEQ multiplex PCR; TCRdb keeps in-frame clones, though not all of them. The sample consists of over 65,000 clones, about 88% of them appearing once. Material: CD4+ or CD8+ T cells sorted from blood, obtained in a trial of the OX40 agonist ivuxolimab. The receptors come from an adult with an advanced solid tumor such as melanoma, head and neck, liver or kidney cancer. CDR3s include the opening cysteine and the closing phenylalanine or tryptophan. A D gene is named only where the DNA matches it firmly. Clone size is shown for a subset of rows, as once, few, many or a class of expanded clone.

j_call | clone_size | d_call | v_call | cdr3_aa | cdr3_nt
TRBJ2-7 | NA | NA | TRBV18 | CASSPTSMRWSFYEQYF | TGTGCCAGCTCCCCGACTAGTATGCGGTGGAGCTTCTACGAGCAGTACTTC
TRBJ2-1 | NA | NA | TRBV11-3 | CASSLDVGAYNEQFF | TGTGCCAGCAGCTTAGATGTCGGGGCCTACAATGAGCAGTTCTTC
TRBJ2-1 | NA | TRBD2 | TRBV12-5 | CASGLGLAGGPVF | TGTGCTAGTGGTTTGGGACTAGCGGGAGGGCCGGTCTTC
TRBJ2-1 | NA | NA | TRBV20-1 | CSAIYNEQFF | TGCAGTGCTATTTACAATGAGCAGTTCTTC
TRBJ1-2 | NA | NA | TRBV7-9 | CASSLTRVGGGYTF | TGTGCCAGCAGCTTGACTAGGGTTGGTGGTGGCTACACCTTC
TRBJ2-2 | NA | TRBD1 | TRBV11-2 | CASSPMTGRNTGELFF | TGTGCCAGCAGCCCAATGACAGGGAGGAACACCGGGGAGCTGTTTTTT
TRBJ1-4 | NA | NA | TRBV5-1 | CASRRSATNEKLFF | TGCGCCAGCAGACGGTCTGCAACTAATGAAAAACTGTTTTTT
TRBJ1-5 | NA | TRBD1 | TRBV27 | CASSLSQGGQPQHF | TGTGCCAGCAGTTTAAGTCAGGGGGGGCAGCCCCAGCATTTT
TRBJ1-6 | NA | TRBD1 | TRBV5-8 | CASSFRGGAGSPLHF | TGTGCCAGCAGCTTTCGAGGGGGCGCAGGGTCACCCCTCCACTTT
TRBJ1-1 | NA | NA | TRBV2 | CASSFGPNTEAFF | TGTGCCAGCAGTTTCGGTCCAAACACTGAAGCTTTCTTT
TRBJ2-1 | NA | TRBD2 | TRBV7-2 | CASSLASGGLDEQFF | TGTGCCAGCAGCTTAGCGAGCGGGGGGTTGGATGAGCAGTTCTTC
TRBJ1-5 | NA | TRBD1 | TRBV4-2 | CASSQANRGYSNQPQHF | TGTGCCAGCAGCCAGGCTAACAGGGGTTATAGCAATCAGCCCCAGCATTTT
TRBJ2-1 | NA | TRBD2 | TRBV7-2 | CASSFTSGSGNEQFF | TGTGCCAGCAGCTTTACTAGCGGGAGTGGAAATGAGCAGTTCTTC
TRBJ2-6 | NA | NA | TRBV6-6 | CASSYISGANVLTF | TGTGCCAGCAGTTACATATCTGGGGCCAACGTCCTGACTTTC
TRBJ2-1 | NA | TRBD2 | TRBV19 | CASSSSGRRYNEQFF | TGTGCCAGTAGTAGTAGCGGGAGGCGATACAATGAGCAGTTCTTC
TRBJ2-1 | NA | TRBD1 | TRBV5-1 | CASSLQDRGYNEQFF | TGCGCCAGCAGCCTTCAGGACAGGGGCTACAATGAGCAGTTCTTC
TRBJ2-7 | NA | TRBD2 | TRBV9 | CASSRRLAGVLGEQYF | TGTGCCAGCAGCAGACGGCTAGCGGGAGTTTTGGGCGAGCAGTACTTC
TRBJ2-2 | NA | NA | TRBV30 | CAWSVAGSGTGELFF | TGTGCCTGGAGTGTAGCGGGCAGCGGCACCGGGGAGCTGTTTTTT
TRBJ2-6 | NA | TRBD1 | TRBV9 | CASSGPGTDRSGANVLTF | TGTGCCAGCAGCGGACCCGGGACAGACCGCTCTGGGGCCAACGTCCTGACTTTC
TRBJ2-1 | NA | TRBD2 | TRBV5-1 | CASRPAGLANNEQFF | TGCGCCAGCAGGCCAGCCGGACTAGCGAACAATGAGCAGTTCTTC
TRBJ1-1 | NA | NA | TRBV6-1 | CASKGRVGTEAFF | TGTGCCAGCAAAGGGCGCGTGGGCACTGAAGCTTTCTTT
TRBJ1-4 | NA | TRBD1 | TRBV28 | CASSLDRVNEKLFF | TGTGCCAGCAGCCTTGACAGGGTTAATGAAAAACTGTTTTTT
TRBJ1-3 | NA | NA | TRBV6-1 | CASSEVTGRRIGNTIYF | TGTGCCAGCAGTGAAGTTACGGGCCGAAGGATTGGAAACACCATATATTTT
TRBJ1-2 | NA | TRBD1 | TRBV19 | CASKTFGGDRATYGYTF | TGTGCCAGTAAAACCTTCGGAGGGGACAGGGCCACCTATGGCTACACCTTC
TRBJ2-1 | NA | TRBD2 | TRBV19 | CASSLGGSYNEQFF | TGTGCCAGTAGTCTGGGCGGGAGCTACAATGAGCAGTTCTTC
TRBJ2-7 | once | NA | TRBV28 | CASSLYRSEQYF | TGTGCCAGCAGTTTATACCGAAGTGAGCAGTACTTC
TRBJ1-5 | few | NA | TRBV9 | CASSVDHSNQPQHF | TGTGCCAGCAGCGTAGACCATAGCAATCAGCCCCAGCATTTT
TRBJ2-1 | NA | TRBD1 | TRBV11-2 | CASSLAGTGPYNEQFF | TGTGCCAGCAGCTTAGCAGGGACAGGCCCCTACAATGAGCAGTTCTTC
TRBJ2-3 | NA | TRBD1 | TRBV9 | CASSVRQGTGLDTQYF | TGTGCCAGCAGTGTAAGACAGGGAACCGGTTTAGATACGCAGTATTTT
TRBJ2-5 | NA | TRBD1 | TRBV27 | CASRRTRDRLSGETQYF | TGTGCCAGCAGACGAACTCGGGACAGACTCTCCGGGGAGACCCAGTACTTC
TRBJ1-3 | NA | TRBD1 | TRBV19 | CASSTPGRGRSGNTIYF | TGTGCCAGTAGTACCCCGGGCAGGGGGCGATCTGGAAACACCATATATTTT
TRBJ2-1 | NA | TRBD2 | TRBV5-5 | CASSLSGESSYNEQFF | TGTGCCAGCAGCTTAAGCGGGGAGAGCTCCTACAATGAGCAGTTCTTC
TRBJ1-3 | NA | NA | TRBV28 | CASIESRTGNTIYF | TGTGCCAGCATAGAGTCGAGGACTGGAAACACCATATATTTT
TRBJ1-3 | NA | TRBD1 | TRBV6-1 | CASREEGMVGTGVFKTGNTIYF | TGTGCCAGCAGAGAAGAAGGGATGGTCGGGACAGGGGTTTTTAAGACTGGAAACACCATATATTTT
TRBJ1-5 | NA | NA | TRBV15 | CATSSLDSNQPQHF | TGTGCCACCAGCAGTCTAGATAGCAATCAGCCCCAGCATTTT
TRBJ1-1 | NA | TRBD1 | TRBV7-6 | CASSPQTGERYTEAFF | TGTGCCAGCAGCCCGCAGACAGGGGAAAGGTACACTGAAGCTTTCTTT
TRBJ1-5 | once | NA | TRBV9 | CASSVAGGNQPQHF | TGTGCCAGCAGCGTAGCAGGAGGCAATCAGCCCCAGCATTTT
TRBJ1-1 | NA | NA | TRBV14 | CASSQVFCEAFF | TGTGCCAGCAGCCAAGTGTTCTGCGAAGCTTTCTTT
TRBJ2-7 | NA | NA | TRBV21-1 | CASRRSKAQTSYEQYF | TGTGCCAGCAGACGAAGTAAGGCGCAGACGTCCTACGAGCAGTACTTC
TRBJ2-1 | few | NA | TRBV4-1 | CASSLGIHNEQFF | TGCGCCAGCAGCCTTGGGATCCACAATGAGCAGTTCTTC
TRBJ2-5 | NA | NA | TRBV5-1 | CASSPMGGRLETQYF | TGCGCCAGCAGTCCCATGGGGGGGCGGTTGGAGACCCAGTACTTC
TRBJ1-2 | once | NA | TRBV29-1 | CSVGGGRGDNYGYTF | TGCAGCGTCGGTGGAGGCAGGGGCGACAACTATGGCTACACCTTC
TRBJ2-2 | NA | NA | TRBV5-4 | CASGRNGAGRTGELFF | TGTGCCAGCGGGAGAAATGGGGCAGGGAGGACCGGGGAGCTGTTTTTT
TRBJ2-3 | NA | NA | TRBV5-1 | CASRAGPQDTQYF | TGCGCCAGCCGGGCAGGTCCCCAAGATACGCAGTATTTT